Given below is one T cell receptor beta chain in context. The V gene lost 0 bases and the J gene lost 13 bases, with 12 bases spanning the gap. Germline V gene data show CDR1 as SGHTA and CDR2 as FQGNSA. CDR3 size: 13 residues. Sequenced by immunoSEQ multiplex PCR; TCRdb stores in-frame clones only, minus some. The sample has just over 300,000 clones, about nine tenths seen once. The sample belongs to a study of blood T cell repertoires in COVID-19. V and J are TRBV7-2 and TRBJ1-4, with no clear D. The sample consisted of PBMCs or T cells enriched from blood (not recorded which). This receptor was obtained from a young woman who had recovered from COVID-19. The CDR3 spells CASSLAMYSGLFF. Written as DNA, the CDR3 is TGTGCCAGCAGCTTAGCAATGTATTCAGGACTGTTTTTT.